This record covers a single T cell receptor beta chain. Generated by immunoSEQ multiplex PCR, the TCRdb table keeps only in-frame clones and is missing some. The sample consists of 95,000 to 150,000 clones, around 91% of them appearing once. This record comes from a study of T cell responses to AZD1222 COVID-19 vaccine. The sequence was collected from an adult in good health. This specimen consisted of peripheral blood, obtained on day 0 of AZD1222 vaccination.

In DNA, the CDR3 is TGTGCCAGCAGCAAAGGGGCGACAGCGAGCTCTGGGGCCAACGTCCTGACTTTC. It yields the protein CASSKGATASSGANVLTF. The chain is built from TRBV21-1 and TRBJ2-6; the D call of TRBD1 is as the table states it, not checked on the DNA. TRBV21-1 is deemed a pseudogene. CDR3 size: 18 residues.